This T cell receptor (beta chain) came from a study of cytomegalovirus exposure and HLA in healthy donors. In the PCR, 60 Vbeta and 13 Jbeta primers were used. Libraries were prepared by immunoSEQ multiplex PCR; TCRdb keeps only in-frame clonotypes and omits some of them. The sample consists of 150,000 to 200,000 clones, around 68% of them appearing once. General study findings and limits: Indistinguishability led to the exclusion of some V segments, TRBV6-2 and TRBV6-3 included. Under in vitro conditions, a few CMV-associated chains were confirmed as specific for CMV antigens. Productive rates of about 87% or about 30% were seen for most TCR beta V segments in an earlier analysis. Cytomegalovirus-associated TCR beta chains were listed, numbering some 170.

A single count supports this clone. Antigen unknown. The V gene's germline CDR1 is KGHSH and CDR2 LQKENI. Trimming took 3 bases from V and 5 from J; bases not matched to a gene: 5. The CDR3 is 14 amino acids. This sequence joins TRBV18 and TRBJ2-5, with TRBD1 matching over 8 bases. The TCR was taken from a man aged 50 to 60 in good health and CMV-seronegative. The sequencing input was PBMCs. The CDR3 reads CASSPRTGPETQYF. CDR3 DNA sequence: TGTGCCAGCTCACCCAGGACAGGGCCCGAGACCCAGTACTTC.